Presented here are 26 T cell receptor beta chains from one specimen sequenced in a study of blood T cell repertoires in COVID-19. The repertoire was sequenced with immunoSEQ multiplex PCR; TCRdb's copy has only in-frame clones and lacks some. The table includes about 66,000 clones, around 93% detected once. Sequencing was carried out using peripheral blood. These receptor sequences come from a human donor in a cohort sampled during active COVID-19.

The chain uses TRBV30 and TRBJ2-7, with D hard to call. CDR1 and CDR2 (germline): GTSNPN, SVGIG (reference sequence). The V and J ends lost 1 base and 0 bases respectively, with 13 bases between them. The CDR3 loop spans 15 amino acids. The CDR3 reads CAWSGEVSSSYEQYF. DNA of the CDR3: TGTGCCTGGAGTGGTGAGGTCTCTAGCTCCTACGAGCAGTACTTC.

V gene TRBV7-9 combines with J gene TRBJ1-4; TRBD1 aligns across 7 bases. Trimming cost V 5 bases and J 5 bases; bases outside gene matches: 8. The CDR3 runs 15 residues. CDR1 is SEHNR, CDR2 FQNEAQ, per germline (reference sequence). The CDR3 is CASSPLPGQNEKLFF. The DNA of the CDR3 is TGTGCCAGCAGCCCTTTACCGGGACAGAATGAAAAACTGTTTTTT.

The J gene is TRBJ2-1, the V gene TRBV18; 8 positions agree with TRBD2. V was clipped by 1 base and J by 7 bases; unmatched bases: 0. The CDR3 has 13 residues. The germline V gene encodes CDR1 KGHSH and CDR2 LQKENI. In DNA form, the CDR3 reads TGTGCCAGCTCACCACTAGCGGGGAATGAGCAGTTCTTC. Its translation: CASSPLAGNEQFF. Combining the CDR3 with reference TRBV18 and TRBJ2-1 gives the whole variable domain NAGVMQNPRHLVRRRGQEARLRCSPMKGHSHVYWYRQLPEEGLKFMVYLQKENIIDESGMPKERFSAEFPKEGPSILRIQQVVRGDSAAYFCASSPLAGNEQFFGPGTRLTVL.

The gene calls are TRBV5-4 and TRBJ2-1, with TRBD2 matching over 8 bases. Germline V gene lookup returns CDR1 SGHNT and CDR2 YYREEE (reference sequence). This CDR3 contains 15 residues. V lost 3 bases and J lost 7; bases outside the gene matches: 9. CDR3 coding DNA: TGTGCCAGCAGCTCGGAACTAGCGGCGGGGAATGAGCAGTTCTTC. It specifies CASSSELAAGNEQFF.

The chain couples TRBV28 to TRBJ2-6, with 12 nucleotides matching TRBD2. The V and J ends lost 8 bases and 4 bases, in that order; junction bases with no gene match: 9. Germline loops: CDR1 MDHEN, CDR2 SYDVKM. The CDR3 is 17 residues long. CDR3 region: CASVASGRARGANVLTF. CDR3 DNA sequence: TGTGCCAGCGTAGCTAGCGGGAGGGCGCGGGGGGCCAACGTCCTGACTTTC.

This clone was observed a single time. The chain is built from TRBV19 and TRBJ2-5; TRBD1 is a possible D gene (7 bases). Germline CDR1 LNHDA, CDR2 SQIVND (reference sequence). The CDR3 consists of 17 residues. V was pared by 3 bases and J by 4 bases, with 21 bases between. The CDR3 DNA sequence: TGTGCCAGTAGTATTAGACGGCAGGGGGGCCGCGGAGAGACCCAGTACTTC. Its protein is CASSIRRQGGRGETQYF.

The chain recombines TRBV7-9 with TRBJ2-7, with 8 bases lining up with TRBD1. Trimming cost V 3 bases and J 7 bases; bases outside gene matches: 5. Per germline, CDR1 SEHNR and CDR2 FQNEAQ (reference sequence). CDR3 length: 13 amino acids. CDR3 protein: CASSFQQGGEQYF. In nucleotides, the CDR3 is TGTGCCAGCAGCTTTCAACAGGGGGGAGAGCAGTACTTC.

The genes are TRBV4-3 and TRBJ2-5; possibly TRBD1 for D (6 bases). Germline assignment: CDR1 LGHNA and CDR2 YSLEER. The CDR3 is 15 amino acids. V was shortened by 3 bases and J by 4 bases, with 15 bases between the two germline ends. The CDR3 protein is CASSQGPGRGETQYF. The CDR3 DNA reads TGCGCCAGCAGCCAGGGGCCCGGCAGGGGAGAGACCCAGTACTTC.

This chain links TRBV3-1 (or the pseudogene TRBV3-2) with TRBJ2-7, with 9 bases lining up with TRBD2. The CDR3 is 15 amino acids. After removal of 5 bases from V and 0 bases from J, the junction contained 5 bases not matched to a gene. In germline, CDR1 is LGHDT, CDR2 YNNKEL (reference sequence). The CDR3 DNA reads TGTGCCAGCAGCTACGATAGCGGGAGCTCCTACGAGCAGTACTTC. It specifies CASSYDSGSSYEQYF.

This clone was recorded once. The V gene is TRBV28, the J gene TRBJ1-1; a possible D gene is TRBD1 (5 bases). The germline V gene has CDR1 MDHEN and CDR2 SYDVKM. The ends were cut back, 3 bases at V and 7 bases at J, with 12 bases in the middle. The CDR3 has 13 residues. The CDR3 DNA reads TGTGCCAGCAGTTTCCCACAGGCCGTTGAAGCTTTCTTT. Amino acid sequence: CASSFPQAVEAFF.

The V and J genes are TRBV7-9 and TRBJ1-1; the D gene is possibly TRBD1 (6 bases). V lost 5 bases to trimming and J lost 1 base, with 17 bases between them. From germline, CDR1 is SEHNR and CDR2 FQNEAQ (reference sequence). The CDR3 is 16 residues long. The CDR3 DNA reads as TGTGCCAGCAGCCTAACCAGGGGTATGCGGAACACTGAAGCTTTCTTT. Translating it yields CASSLTRGMRNTEAFF.

The rearrangement uses TRBV18 and TRBJ2-5; 8 bases are a match to TRBD1. With V trimmed by 3 bases and J by 6 bases, 6 bases remained unmatched. The CDR3 runs 14 residues. Germline V gives CDR1 KGHSH, CDR2 LQKENI. CDR3 nucleotides: TGTGCCAGCTCACCGGGCCAGGGGGCGAAGACCCAGTACTTC. It is translated as CASSPGQGAKTQYF. Combining the CDR3 with reference TRBV18 and TRBJ2-5 gives the whole variable domain NAGVMQNPRHLVRRRGQEARLRCSPMKGHSHVYWYRQLPEEGLKFMVYLQKENIIDESGMPKERFSAEFPKEGPSILRIQQVVRGDSAAYFCASSPGQGAKTQYFGPGTRLLVL.

The chain recombines TRBV4-3 with TRBJ2-2, with D possibly TRBD2 on 6 matching bases. The CDR3 loop spans 15 amino acids. Germline V gene lookup returns CDR1 LGHNA and CDR2 YSLEER. Trimming took 4 bases from V and 1 from J, leaving 10 bases between them. The CDR3 is CASSPGTENTGELFF. CDR3 nucleotide sequence: TGCGCCAGCAGCCCCGGGACTGAGAACACCGGGGAGCTGTTTTTT.

This rearrangement joins TRBV2 to TRBJ1-6; tentative D call: TRBD1 (6 bases). CDR1 is SNHLY, CDR2 FYNNEI, per germline. The CDR3 contains 15 residues. Between the trimmed V and J ends, which lost 8 bases and 7 bases, there was a span of 18 bases. CDR3 in DNA: TGTGCCAGCGCCCAGGTGGGGGCAAGAAATTCACCCCTCCACTTT. The encoded protein is CASAQVGARNSPLHF.

V and J are TRBV28 and TRBJ2-1; 8 bases align to TRBD2. V trimming: 8 bases; J trimming: 6 bases; junction bases outside the gene matches: 9. Germline lookup yields CDR1 MDHEN and CDR2 SYDVKM. There are 14 residues in the CDR3. CDR3: CASERPGLVNEQFF. The CDR3 nucleotides read TGTGCCAGCGAAAGACCGGGACTAGTCAATGAGCAGTTCTTC.

The chain combines TRBV6-6 with TRBJ1-1, with a weak D call TRBD1 (6 bases). The germline V gene encodes CDR1 MNHNY and CDR2 SVGAGI (reference sequence). V lost 7 bases to trimming and J lost 10 bases, with 13 bases between them. This CDR3 spans 11 amino acids. The CDR3 is CASILQGGAFF. Here the CDR3 DNA reads TGTGCCAGCATCCTACAGGGTGGAGCTTTCTTT.

This sequence joins TRBV28 and TRBJ2-7, with D perhaps matching TRBD2 (7 bases). Germline CDR1 MDHEN, CDR2 SYDVKM. Trimming pared 11 bases from V and 5 bases from J, leaving 13 bases between. The CDR3 contains 11 residues. The CDR3 spells CAARGGNEQYF. DNA of the CDR3: TGTGCCGCAAGGGGGGGTAACGAGCAGTACTTC.

The V gene is TRBV28, the J gene TRBJ2-5; 9 bases fit TRBD2. Per germline, CDR1 MDHEN and CDR2 SYDVKM. The CDR3 runs to 15 residues. V lost 6 bases to trimming and J lost 5 bases; unmatched junction nucleotides: 10. CDR3 region: CASRSSGVMVETQYF. CDR3 DNA: TGTGCCAGCAGGTCTAGCGGGGTCATGGTCGAGACCCAGTACTTC. The full variable domain, with the rest looked up from reference TRBV28 and TRBJ2-5, is DVKVTQSSRYLVKRTGEKVFLECVQDMDHENMFWYRQDPGLGLRLIYFSYDVKMKEKGDIPEGYSVSREKKERFSLILESASTNQTSMYLCASRSSGVMVETQYFGPGTRLLVL.

This clone is a singleton in its sample. J is TRBJ1-2 and V is TRBV4-3, with 7 bases that match TRBD1. This CDR3 is 18 amino acids long. V was clipped by 0 bases and J by 2 bases; unmatched bases: 12. Germline CDR1 LGHNA, CDR2 YSLEER. CDR3 in amino acids: CASSQEETPGQRNYGYTF. CDR3 coding DNA: TGCGCCAGCAGCCAAGAAGAAACGCCGGGACAGAGGAACTATGGCTACACCTTC.

The chain combines TRBV2 with TRBJ2-5; TRBD1 aligns across 7 bases. V lost 1 base to trimming and J lost 0 bases; unmatched junction nucleotides: 5. Germline V gene lookup returns CDR1 SNHLY and CDR2 FYNNEI. The CDR3 totals 16 residues. CDR3 coding DNA: TGTGCCAGCAGTGAAGGCGTAGGACAGGACCAAGAGACCCAGTACTTC. It encodes CASSEGVGQDQETQYF.

DNA of the CDR3: TGTGCCAGCAGCTTGGAAGGGGCCCATAGCACAGATACGCAGTATTTT. It codes for CASSLEGAHSTDTQYF. J is TRBJ2-3 and V is TRBV5-4; perhaps TRBD1 as D (5 bases). The CDR3 has 16 residues. V lost 0 bases and J 0 bases, leaving 11 bases between the germline ends. Germline lookup yields CDR1 SGHNT and CDR2 YYREEE (reference sequence).

V and J are TRBV19 and TRBJ1-1; D gene uncertain. Trimming cost V 4 bases and J 6 bases, with 15 bases left between them. The CDR3 is made up of 14 amino acids. CDR1 LNHDA and CDR2 SQIVND come from the germline V gene (reference sequence). The CDR3 loop is CASSTRRPEAEAFF. CDR3 DNA: TGTGCCAGTAGTACCCGACGCCCAGAGGCTGAAGCTTTCTTT.

The chain recombines TRBV11-2 with TRBJ2-7; D is perhaps TRBD2 (6 bases). This CDR3 has 14 amino acids. CDR1 SGHAT and CDR2 FQNNGV come from the germline V gene. With 4 bases removed from V and 4 bases from J, the gap between germline ends came to 14 bases. In DNA form, the CDR3 reads TGTGCCAGCAGCTCCTATCTGGGAGGTTACGAGCAGTACTTC. Its protein product is CASSSYLGGYEQYF.

The chain couples TRBV27 to TRBJ1-6; D is ambiguous. Germline CDR1 and CDR2: MNHEY and SMNVEV (reference sequence). Between the trimmed V and J ends, which lost 9 bases and 6 bases, there was a span of 18 bases. The CDR3 spans 15 residues. The CDR3 DNA sequence: TGTGCCAGTTTCTCCAGGCCTGGAGGTAATTCACCCCTCCACTTT. Amino acid sequence: CASFSRPGGNSPLHF.

V is TRBV14 and J is TRBJ2-1; 9 bases agree with TRBD2. The length of the CDR3 is 17 residues. The V gene's germline CDR1 is SGHDN and CDR2 FVKESK. After removal of 3 bases from V and 4 bases from J, the junction contained 10 bases not matched to a gene. The CDR3 loop is CASSHRAGLATYNEQFF. In DNA, the CDR3 is TGTGCCAGCAGCCATAGAGCGGGACTAGCTACTTACAATGAGCAGTTCTTC.

Judged by abundance, this clone is medium-sized. The chain is built from TRBV15 and TRBJ1-1; D possibly corresponds to TRBD1 (6 bases). Germline V CDR1 and CDR2: LNHNV, YYDKDF (reference sequence). V lost 7 bases and J lost 0, with 15 bases in between. The CDR3 is 15 residues long. CDR3 sequence: CATNTIGGLNTEAFF. CDR3 nucleotides: TGTGCCACCAACACTATCGGGGGGCTGAACACTGAAGCTTTCTTT.